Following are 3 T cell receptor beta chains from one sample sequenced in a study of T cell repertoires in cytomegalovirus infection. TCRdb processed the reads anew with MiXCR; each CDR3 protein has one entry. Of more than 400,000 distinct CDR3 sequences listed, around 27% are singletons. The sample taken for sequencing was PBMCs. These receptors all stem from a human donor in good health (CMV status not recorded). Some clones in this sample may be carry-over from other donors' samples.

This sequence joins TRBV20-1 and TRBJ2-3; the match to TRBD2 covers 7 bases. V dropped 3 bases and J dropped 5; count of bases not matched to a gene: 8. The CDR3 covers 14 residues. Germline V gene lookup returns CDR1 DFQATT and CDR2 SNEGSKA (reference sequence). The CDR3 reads CSASDQRGGDTQYF. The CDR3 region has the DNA TGCAGTGCTAGCGACCAGCGGGGAGGAGATACGCAGTATTTT.

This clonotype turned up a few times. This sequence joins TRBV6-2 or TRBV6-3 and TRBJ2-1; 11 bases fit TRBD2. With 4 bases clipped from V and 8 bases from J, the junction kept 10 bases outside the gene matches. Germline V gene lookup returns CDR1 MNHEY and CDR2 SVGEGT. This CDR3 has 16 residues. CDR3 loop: CASSSLGSGRGDEQFF. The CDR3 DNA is TGTGCCAGCAGTTCCCTGGGTAGCGGGAGGGGGGATGAGCAGTTCTTC.

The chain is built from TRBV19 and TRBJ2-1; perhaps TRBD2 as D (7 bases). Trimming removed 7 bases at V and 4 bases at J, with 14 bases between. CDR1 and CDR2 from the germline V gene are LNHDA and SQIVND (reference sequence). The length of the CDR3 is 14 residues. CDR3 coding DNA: TGTGCCAGTAAGGGGGAGGGCCTTTACAATGAGCAGTTCTTC. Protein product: CASKGEGLYNEQFF.